Detailed here is one T cell receptor (beta chain). Its antigen is currently unknown. Per germline, CDR1 MNHEY and CDR2 SVGEGT. Trimming at V came to 7 bases and at J to 5 bases, leaving 9 bases not matched to a gene. The CDR3 sequence is 14 residues long. This entry is derived from a study of response to subunit inactivated influenza vaccine. Study-level points and caveats: The authors suggested that every seasonal influenza vaccination recruits few new T cells.

A single record per CDR3 protein comes from TCRdb applying MiXCR to the RT-PCR reads. Of a few hundred thousand distinct CDR3 sequences listed, 22% are singletons. Sequencing was performed on PBMCs from blood, taken less than 22 months after vaccination. This rearrangement joins TRBV6-2 or TRBV6-3 to TRBJ1-2; 8 positions match TRBD1. The receptor's source is a man between 50 and 70 years old who received an inactivated influenza vaccine. CDR3 DNA: TGTGCCAGCACTCGGGACAGGCCCTTATATGGCTACACCTTC. The encoded protein is CASTRDRPLYGYTF.